The clone carrying this TCR beta chain has a handful of counts. The antigen remains undetermined. The sample belongs to a study of T-cell reconstitution after alpha-beta-depleted transplantation in children. Whole-study results and caveats: The study reportedly traced alpha-beta T cells about two months after transplant to several hundred expanded graft clones. One year post-transplant, T-cell counts and diversity were largely derived from T cells produced anew. Some patients showed high day-60 TCRbeta diversity, which derived from surviving recipient T cells and thymic progenitors.

For TCRbeta, the library was prepared with unique molecular identifiers. TCRdb recomputed calls from the PCR reads with MiXCR, one row per CDR3 protein. This sample yields a few hundred thousand distinct CDR3 sequences, of which 20% to 30% are seen a single time; around a third belongs to the top ten. Germline V lookup: CDR1 MGHRA, CDR2 YSYEKL. V was pared by 1 base and J by 0 bases, with 8 bases of the junction left unmatched. The CDR3 has 18 amino acids. The chain uses TRBV4-1 and TRBJ1-3; 8 positions match TRBD1. The material sequenced was PBMCs, taken before TCRalphabeta/CD19-depleted stem cell transplant. The clonotype was recovered from a boy in the first two years of life with Wiskott-Aldrich syndrome, due to receive a stem cell transplant. CDR3 region: CASSQGRTGPHSGNTIYF. The CDR3 nucleotides are TGCGCCAGCAGCCAAGGGAGGACAGGGCCTCACTCTGGAAACACCATATATTTT.